The next 27 T cell receptor beta chains were all read from a single sample in a study of spatial heterogeneity in lung cancer. TCRdb reanalysed the 5' RACE reads using MiXCR and keeps one entry per CDR3 protein. The table has around 2,700 distinct CDR3 sequences, less than 8.5% seen once. Noted time point: sample taken at primary tumor resection. Whole RNA obtained from tumor, nontumor lung or frozen PBMC underwent sequencing without sorting. The sample here was normal lung tissue next to the tumor, taken at surgery. These receptors originate from a male donor with early-stage non-small cell lung cancer.

This clonotype is termed medium-sized (0.01 to 0.1%). The library was prepared for alpha chains; this beta chain is a stray read, so its frequency means little. The rearrangement uses TRBV9 and TRBJ2-1; no firm D call. Germline V CDR1 and CDR2: SGDLS, YYNGEE. Trimming pared 4 bases from V and 7 bases from J, leaving 9 bases between. CDR3 length equals 12 residues. The CDR3 coding sequence is TGTGCCAGCAGCTCGTTCGAGAATGAGCAGTTCTTC. It specifies CASSSFENEQFF.

This clonotype was counted at least ten times. Found in a library prepared for alpha chains, this beta chain is an off-target read, and its abundance has little meaning. J is TRBJ1-4 and V is TRBV30; the D gene is possibly TRBD1 (5 bases). The CDR3 sequence is 14 residues long. V lost 5 bases, J lost 7 bases, and 17 bases lay in between. Germline V gene lookup returns CDR1 GTSNPN and CDR2 SVGIG (reference sequence). For the CDR3, the DNA is TGTGCCTGGCGTTACGCAGGGAGAGGTGAAAAACTGTTTTTT. Protein product: CAWRYAGRGEKLFF.

By its share, this clonotype is medium-sized. The size of this beta chain means little, since it is a stray read in a library made for alpha chains. The chain joins TRBV20-1 to TRBJ2-4; D gene uncertain. V dropped 3 bases and J dropped 9 bases, with 15 bases sitting between them. This CDR3 is built from 13 residues. In germline, CDR1 is DFQATT, CDR2 SNEGSKA (reference sequence). DNA of the CDR3: TGCAGTGCTAGTGAGCCGGCCTGGGGCATTCAGTACTTC. Amino acids: CSASEPAWGIQYF.

By share of the sample, this clonotype is medium-sized. Since it is a stray read in a library aimed at alpha chains, this beta chain has a size that is not meaningful. The rearrangement uses TRBV5-4 and TRBJ1-1; possible D gene TRBD1, 5 bases. Trimming took off 5 bases at V and 5 bases at J, with 13 bases between the two ends. CDR1 SGHNT and CDR2 YYREEE come from the germline V gene (reference sequence). This CDR3 has 13 residues. As DNA, the CDR3 is TGTGCCAGCAGGGTGGGGGGAAAAACTGAAGCTTTCTTT. Translation: CASRVGGKTEAFF.

This clonotype is medium-sized in the sample. The library was built for alpha chains, so this beta chain is an off-target read and its size means little. V is TRBV12-3 or TRBV12-4 and J is TRBJ1-3; D might be TRBD1 (5 bases). V shed 6 bases and J shed 3 bases, with 9 bases lying between them. The CDR3 is made up of 13 amino acids. The CDR3 protein is CASRGAGGNTIYF. For the CDR3, the DNA is TGTGCCAGCAGAGGGGCAGGTGGAAACACCATATATTTT.

Comments on this clonotype: This beta chain was picked up by a library intended for alpha chains and is off target, so its count carries little meaning. The gene calls are TRBV6-2 or TRBV6-3 and TRBJ1-1; D gene uncertain. Germline assignment: CDR1 MNHEY and CDR2 SVGEGT. This CDR3 comprises 12 residues. V dropped 6 bases and J dropped 0 bases, with 5 bases sitting between them. The chain's CDR3 is CASSPMNTEAFF. The CDR3, as DNA: TGTGCCAGCAGCCCGATGAACACTGAAGCTTTCTTT.

In this sample, this clonotype is medium-sized. For a library built for alpha chains, this beta chain is a stray read; little rests on its size. The chain has TRBV10-3 and TRBJ2-3, with D perhaps assigned TRBD1 or TRBD2 (5 bases each). Between the trimmed V and J ends, which lost 4 bases and 0 bases, there was a span of 8 bases. Germline V gene data show CDR1 as ENHRY and CDR2 as SYGVKD. The CDR3 has 14 amino acids. CDR3 protein: CAISGGASTDTQYF. The CDR3 nucleotides are TGTGCCATCAGTGGAGGGGCTAGCACAGATACGCAGTATTTT.

Notes on this clonotype: Within a library made for alpha chains, this beta chain is off target, and its count is uninformative. The V gene is TRBV25-1, the J gene TRBJ1-1; TRBD1 agrees at 10 bases. With 3 bases clipped from V and 13 bases from J, the junction kept 2 bases outside the gene matches. The CDR3 is 11 amino acids. Germline V gene data show CDR1 as MGHDK and CDR2 as SYGVNS. Here the CDR3 reads CASSDGTGDFF. In DNA, the CDR3 is TGTGCCAGCAGTGATGGGACAGGGGATTTCTTT.

This clonotype was seen many times. This beta chain turned up in a library designed for alpha chains; as an off-target read, its abundance says little. The chain couples TRBV20-1 to TRBJ1-2; D ambiguous. The germline CDR1 and CDR2 sequences are DFQATT and SNEGSKA (reference sequence). Trimming pared 2 bases from V and 2 bases from J, leaving 3 bases between. The CDR3 is made up of 11 amino acids. CDR3 in DNA: TGCAGTGCTAGACGGAACTATGGCTACACCTTC. Its translation is CSARRNYGYTF.

This clonotype was seen ten or more times. This beta chain is a stray sequence in a library constructed for alpha chains; its clone size is not meaningful. This chain joins TRBV7-9 and TRBJ2-5, with D unresolved. Germline CDR1 and CDR2: SEHNR and FQNEAQ (reference sequence). The CDR3 runs to 15 residues. V was clipped by 2 bases and J by 2 bases, with 12 bases between them. The CDR3 DNA follows: TGTGCCAGCAGCTTAATCGGCAGCTCTCAAGAGACCCAGTACTTC. Translated: CASSLIGSSQETQYF.

This clonotype is medium-sized. A library made for alpha chains picked up this beta chain off target, so its size means little. V is TRBV20-1 and J is TRBJ2-2, with TRBD1 identical over 8 bases. Germline CDR1 and CDR2: DFQATT and SNEGSKA (reference sequence). V dropped 6 bases and J dropped 4; count of bases not matched to a gene: 7. The CDR3 is made up of 14 amino acids. The CDR3 spells CSAIHGTGTGELFF. CDR3 in DNA: TGCAGTGCCATCCACGGGACAGGCACCGGGGAGCTGTTTTTT.

This clonotype was counted ten times or more. With the library built for alpha chains, this beta chain is off target and its frequency is not meaningful. The rearrangement uses TRBV20-1 and TRBJ2-7; 9 bases are shared with TRBD2. After removal of 5 bases from V and 6 bases from J, the junction contained 8 bases not matched to a gene. The CDR3 totals 13 residues. Per germline, CDR1 DFQATT and CDR2 SNEGSKA (reference sequence). CDR3 residues: CSARISGRGEQYF. CDR3 DNA sequence: TGCAGTGCTCGAATTAGCGGGAGAGGCGAGCAGTACTTC.

This clonotype appeared many times. Because this beta chain is a stray read in a library intended to capture alpha chains, its abundance should not be given much weight. This chain joins TRBV20-1 and TRBJ2-7; TRBD1 matches at 7 bases. With V trimmed by 7 bases and J by 5 bases, 11 bases remained unmatched. Looked up from germline, CDR1 is DFQATT and CDR2 is SNEGSKA (reference sequence). This CDR3 region has 13 residues. CDR3 amino acids: CSVSQGVRNEQYF. The CDR3 DNA is TGCAGTGTCAGTCAGGGGGTAAGGAACGAGCAGTACTTC.

By its share, this clonotype is medium-sized. Within a library made for alpha chains, this beta chain is off target, and its count is uninformative. V and J are TRBV4-3 and TRBJ2-5; 10 nucleotides agree with TRBD2. J was trimmed by 0 bases and V by 1 base; bases with no gene match: 5. This CDR3 region has 17 residues. The germline V gene encodes CDR1 LGHNA and CDR2 YSLEER. CDR3 sequence (DNA): TGCGCCAGCAGCCAAGGGAGGGGACTAGCGAACCAAGAGACCCAGTACTTC. Translation gives CASSQGRGLANQETQYF.

In its sample, this clonotype is medium-sized. Being off target in a library aimed at alpha chains, this beta chain has a size of little meaning. This chain connects TRBV28 to TRBJ2-5; D is perhaps TRBD2 (5 bases). This CDR3 comprises 15 residues. V dropped 2 bases and J dropped 1 base, with 11 bases sitting between them. Germline-derived CDR1 and CDR2 are MDHEN and SYDVKM. CDR3 DNA sequence: TGTGCCAGCAGTTTAGGGAGAGACATCCAAGAGACCCAGTACTTC. It codes for CASSLGRDIQETQYF.

This clonotype has a count of ten or more. The library was prepared for alpha chains; this beta chain is a stray read, so its frequency means little. V is TRBV30 and J is TRBJ2-2; 8 nucleotides line up with TRBD1. This CDR3 is 18 amino acids long. Per the germline V gene, CDR1 is GTSNPN and CDR2 is SVGIG (reference sequence). Unmatched junction bases numbered 16, after V lost 0 bases and J lost 7 bases. CDR3 DNA sequence: TGTGCCTGGAGTGTAGGTTCTCCGGCAGGGGGCAATGGCGGGGAGCTGTTTTTT. This translates into CAWSVGSPAGGNGGELFF.

This clonotype is classed as medium-sized. For a library built for alpha chains, this beta chain is a stray read; little rests on its size. The chain recombines TRBV6-6 with TRBJ2-1; D not certain. Trimming left V 1 base short and J 7 bases short, with 11 bases between. This CDR3 is built from 14 residues. Germline assignment: CDR1 MNHNY and CDR2 SVGAGI (reference sequence). DNA of the CDR3: TGTGCCAGCAGTTACTTGGTAGGAACGAATGAGCAGTTCTTC. Protein sequence: CASSYLVGTNEQFF.

This clonotype is deemed medium-sized (0.01 to 0.1%). This beta chain slipped into a library made for alpha chains as a stray read, so its size is not meaningful. The rearrangement joins TRBV28 to TRBJ1-2; maybe TRBD1 (5 bases). This CDR3 spans 13 amino acids. CDR1 is MDHEN and CDR2 is SYDVKM in the germline V gene. V lost 3 bases, J lost 8 bases, and 13 bases lay in between. This chain's CDR3 is CASSFVAGRGYTF. For the CDR3, the DNA is TGTGCCAGCAGTTTCGTGGCAGGGCGCGGCTACACCTTC.

By sample fraction, this clonotype is medium-sized. A library made for alpha chains picked up this beta chain off target, so its size means little. The CDR3 coding sequence is TGCGCCAGCAGCTTGGCGGGCGGGGTGGCCTACAATGAGCAGTTCTTC. Its translation: CASSLAGGVAYNEQFF. J is TRBJ2-1 and V is TRBV5-1; a possible D gene is TRBD2 (6 bases). V lost 0 bases and J lost 2, with 12 bases in between. Germline V gene data show CDR1 as SGHRS and CDR2 as YFSETQ. The CDR3 is 16 amino acids.

Details on this clonotype: With the library built for alpha chains, this beta chain is off target and its frequency is not meaningful. This chain connects TRBV5-1 to TRBJ1-4; D remains unclear. The germline V and J ends were trimmed by 3 bases and 12 bases, with 15 bases remaining between them. The CDR3 consists of 13 residues. CDR1 SGHRS and CDR2 YFSETQ come from the germline V gene. The DNA for the CDR3 is TGCGCCAGCAGCTGGACTTCATCCTCGGAACTGTTTTTT. Translating it yields CASSWTSSSELFF. Full variable domain (missing parts from reference TRBV5-1 and TRBJ1-4): KAGVTQTPRYLIKTRGQQVTLSCSPISGHRSVSWYQQTPGQGLQFLFEYFSETQRNKGNFPGRFSGRQFSNSRSEMNVSTLELGDSALYLCASSWTSSSELFFGSGTQLSVL.

This clonotype was detected only a few times. With the library built for alpha chains, this beta chain is off target and its frequency is not meaningful. The rearrangement uses TRBV2 and TRBJ2-5; possible D gene TRBD2, 5 bases. Germline CDR1 is SNHLY and CDR2 is FYNNEI. V lost 1 base and J lost 0, with 9 bases in between. The CDR3 extends over 15 amino acids. Here the CDR3 reads CASSEGGQYQETQYF. The CDR3 nucleotides read TGTGCCAGCAGTGAAGGCGGGCAGTACCAAGAGACCCAGTACTTC.

This clonotype was recorded many times. Since the library was made to target alpha chains, this beta chain is a stray read and its abundance is not meaningful. CDR3 in DNA: TGCAGTGCTACCGGGACAGGGGGGTCAAAGGTGGATTCACCCCTCCACTTT. Protein product: CSATGTGGSKVDSPLHF. J is TRBJ1-6 and V is TRBV20-1, with 11 bases aligning to TRBD1. The CDR3 sequence is 17 residues long. Trimming removed 4 bases from V and 8 bases from J; junction bases left unmatched: 13. The germline CDR1 and CDR2 sequences are DFQATT and SNEGSKA (reference sequence).

This clonotype qualifies as medium-sized. With the library built for alpha chains, this beta chain is off target and its frequency is not meaningful. The chain links TRBV6-5 to TRBJ2-1; D possibly corresponds to TRBD2 (6 bases). Germline values: CDR1 MNHEY, CDR2 SVGAGI. This CDR3 spans 15 amino acids. The V end lost 6 bases, the J end lost 4 bases, and 16 bases lay between the germline ends. For the CDR3, the DNA is TGTGCCAGCAGAGCCGTCCCGGAGGGATACAATGAGCAGTTCTTC. Translation gives CASRAVPEGYNEQFF.

This clonotype was recorded at least ten times. This beta chain was picked up by a library intended for alpha chains and is off target, so its count carries little meaning. The rearrangement joins TRBV19 to TRBJ2-7; D is ambiguous. The CDR3 extends over 14 amino acids. From germline, CDR1 is LNHDA and CDR2 SQIVND (reference sequence). Trimming removed 7 bases at V and 2 bases at J, with 15 bases between. The CDR3 coding sequence is TGTGCCAGTAAGGAAGCGATCCAAACCTACGAGCAGTACTTC. Residues: CASKEAIQTYEQYF.

This clonotype qualifies as medium-sized. The library was prepared for alpha chains; this beta chain is a stray read, so its frequency means little. V gene TRBV20-1 combines with J gene TRBJ2-1; no reliable D call. Germline CDR1 is DFQATT and CDR2 is SNEGSKA (reference sequence). The CDR3 loop spans 12 amino acids. V was trimmed by 3 bases and J by 3 bases, leaving 6 bases between them. CDR3 sequence: CSASSGYNEQFF. The DNA of the CDR3 is TGCAGTGCTAGTTCGGGCTACAATGAGCAGTTCTTC.

This clonotype was seen many times. This beta chain turned up in a library designed for alpha chains; as an off-target read, its abundance says little. The chain recombines TRBV12-3 or TRBV12-4 with TRBJ1-1, with D perhaps matching TRBD1 (6 bases). V was shortened by 6 bases and J by 3 bases, with 11 bases between the two germline ends. There are 13 residues in the CDR3. The CDR3 region has the DNA TGTGCCAGCAGGGGGGGCGCTTACACTGAAGCTTTCTTT. Encoded protein: CASRGGAYTEAFF.

This clonotype is medium-sized in the sample. This beta chain was picked up by a library intended for alpha chains and is off target, so its count carries little meaning. The J gene is TRBJ2-5, the V gene TRBV29-1; the D gene is possibly TRBD1 (6 bases). V lost 0 bases and J lost 4, with 21 bases in between. The CDR3 is 17 residues long. Germline-derived CDR1 and CDR2 are SQVTM and ANQGSEA. The CDR3 reads CSVEEMGETGNVETQYF. In DNA, the CDR3 is TGCAGCGTTGAAGAGATGGGGGAGACAGGAAATGTAGAGACCCAGTACTTC.